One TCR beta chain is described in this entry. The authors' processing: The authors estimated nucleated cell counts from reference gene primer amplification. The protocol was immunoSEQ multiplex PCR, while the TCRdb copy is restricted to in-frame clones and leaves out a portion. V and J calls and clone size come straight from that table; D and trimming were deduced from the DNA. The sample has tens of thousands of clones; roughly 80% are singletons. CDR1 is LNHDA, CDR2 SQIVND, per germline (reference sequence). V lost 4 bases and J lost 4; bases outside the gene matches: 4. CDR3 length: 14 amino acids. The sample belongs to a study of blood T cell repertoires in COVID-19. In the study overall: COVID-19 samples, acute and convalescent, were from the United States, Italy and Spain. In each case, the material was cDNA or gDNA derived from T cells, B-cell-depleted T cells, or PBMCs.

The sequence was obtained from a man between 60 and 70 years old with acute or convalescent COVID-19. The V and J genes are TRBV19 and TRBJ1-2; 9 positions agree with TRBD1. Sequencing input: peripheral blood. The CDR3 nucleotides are TGTGCCAGTAGTACCAGGACAGGGGCCTATGGCTACACCTTC. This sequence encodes CASSTRTGAYGYTF.